The text below deals with one T cell receptor beta chain. Its antigen has not been determined. Base qualities are not at hand, and no much larger clone is one base apart. Sequencing was carried out with an Illumina HiSeq 2000. TCRdb ran its own pipeline on the public reads, namely fastp trimming at Q25 and MiXCR clone calling, and kept in-frame beta chains. Every entry covers one CDR3 protein and lists the most common genes and DNA from its rows. In all, the sample holds more than 9,500 distinct CDR3 sequences, and more than 50% of those were seen once. 50% to 75% of the sample is taken by the ten largest. The trim is 0 bases for V and 2 bases for J, with a gap of 7 bases between the germline ends. The CDR3 spans 15 residues, from the cysteine through the phenylalanine. Here the CDR3 DNA is all that survives: 45 bases in frame from base 1. According to the germline V gene, CDR1 reads SGHTA and CDR2 reads FQGTGA.

These data come from a study of tumor-infiltrating lymphocytes in oesophageal squamous cell carcinoma listed by TCRdb under 2016. This chain joins TRBV7-3 to TRBJ2-2; a tentative D match to TRBD2 spans 5 bases. The receptor was derived from a female donor with esophageal squamous cell carcinoma. The source material was blood. In nucleotide form, the sequence is TGTGCCAGCAGCTTAACTAGCGCAAACACCGGGGAGCTGTTTTTT. This is translated as CASSLTSANTGELFF.